This TCR beta chain was sequenced for a study of shared clonotypes between healthy human individuals. Study summary: CD4 naive and memory got three plates each, CD8 naive two, CD8 memory one.

The table came from immunoSEQ multiplex PCR; TCRdb's copy has only in-frame clones and leaves some out. Of nearly 2 million clones listed, approximately 94% are singletons. Germline V gene lookup returns CDR1 SEHNR and CDR2 FQNEAQ (reference sequence). The ends were cut back, 5 bases at V and 2 bases at J, with 10 bases in the middle. The CDR3 has 13 amino acids. Comment on this clone: Antigen specificity is unknown. In the same sample, other DNA sequences code for this CDR3.

Terminally differentiated effector memory CD45RA+ cells were excluded by CCR7 positive selection of CD45RO-negative cells. Study observations and caveats: Naive subsets typically showed greater estimated richness than memory subsets. Sequencing depth was a factor that was expected to affect clonotype sharing among donors. Generation probabilities of non-shared clonotypes were lower (relative to those shared by all four donors).

This receptor was obtained from a man aged 18 to 30 in good health. This rearrangement joins TRBV7-9 to TRBJ2-7; D not resolved. The sequencing input was naive CD8+ T cells sorted from blood. This CDR3 is CASSPTETYEQYF. CDR3 DNA sequence: TGTGCCAGCAGCCCCACAGAAACCTACGAGCAGTACTTC.